The 10 T cell receptor beta chains presented below share a single source sample, sequenced in a study of cytomegalovirus exposure and HLA in healthy donors. Both 60 Vbeta primers and 13 Jbeta primers went into the PCR. Sequenced by immunoSEQ multiplex PCR; TCRdb stores in-frame clones only, minus some. The sample has about 95,000 clones; 65% to 90% are singletons. Sequenced input: PBMCs. The receptors originated from a man aged 25 to 40 in good health and CMV-seropositive.

The chain employs TRBV4-3 and TRBJ1-5; D not resolved. The length of the CDR3 is 14 residues. Trimming shortened V by 0 bases and J by 1 base, and 4 bases separated the two germline ends. The germline CDR1 and CDR2 sequences are LGHNA and YSLEER. The CDR3 coding sequence is TGCGCCAGCAGCCAAGACAGGAGCAATCAGCCCCAGCATTTT. Translation gives CASSQDRSNQPQHF.

The J gene is TRBJ1-1, the V gene TRBV19; the D is unclear. CDR1 is LNHDA, CDR2 SQIVND, per germline (reference sequence). Deletions cut 5 bases from V and 0 bases from J, with 13 bases between. CDR3 length equals 15 residues. CDR3 DNA sequence: TGTGCCAGTAGTTTCTTGACACCTATGAACACTGAAGCTTTCTTT. Translated, it gives CASSFLTPMNTEAFF.

The chain is built from TRBV6-6 and TRBJ2-2; TRBD1 aligns across 9 bases. V was pared by 7 bases and J by 7 bases, with 10 bases of the junction left unmatched. CDR3 length equals 15 residues. Germline CDR1 reads MNHNY; CDR2 reads SVGAGI (reference sequence). In DNA form, the CDR3 reads TGTGCCAGCAACGGGGGACAGGGTTCGGGCGGGGAGCTGTTTTTT. Translation: CASNGGQGSGGELFF.

The J gene is TRBJ2-7, the V gene TRBV5-4; 11 bases are shared with TRBD2. Germline V gene data show CDR1 as SGHNT and CDR2 as YYREEE (reference sequence). CDR3 length: 14 amino acids. V shed 4 bases, J shed 6 bases, and the junction held 6 bases outside the gene matches. The CDR3 spells CASSILAGVSEQYF. For the CDR3, the DNA is TGTGCCAGCAGCATACTAGCGGGAGTGAGCGAGCAGTACTTC.

The rearrangement uses TRBV2 and TRBJ2-1, with a weak D call TRBD2 (6 bases). CDR3 length: 14 amino acids. With 7 bases removed from V and 8 bases from J, the gap between germline ends came to 18 bases. In germline, CDR1 is SNHLY, CDR2 FYNNEI. CDR3 coding DNA: TGTGCCAGCATTATGGGACTCGTCGGGGATGAGCAGTTCTTC. Amino acids: CASIMGLVGDEQFF.

V usage is TRBV30 and J usage is TRBJ2-1, with TRBD2 matching over 10 bases. Trimming cost V 2 bases and J 2 bases; bases outside gene matches: 9. The germline V gene has CDR1 GTSNPN and CDR2 SVGIG (reference sequence). The CDR3 consists of 17 residues. CDR3 amino acids: CAWSFLGLAEAYNEQFF. The DNA of the CDR3 is TGTGCCTGGAGTTTCCTCGGACTAGCGGAAGCCTACAATGAGCAGTTCTTC.

CDR3 nucleotides: TGTGCCAGCAGTTATAGGACTAGCGGGAGTGATACGCAGTATTTT. Encoded protein: CASSYRTSGSDTQYF. This chain uses TRBV6-6 with TRBJ2-3; TRBD2 matches 13 bases. In germline, CDR1 is MNHNY, CDR2 SVGAGI (reference sequence). The V gene end was trimmed by 3 bases and the J gene end by 6 bases; junction bases not matched to a gene: 3. CDR3 size: 15 residues.

This chain joins TRBV27 and TRBJ2-5, with 7 bases fitting TRBD1. This CDR3 is built from 16 residues. From germline, CDR1 is MNHEY and CDR2 SMNVEV (reference sequence). V lost 5 bases, J lost 4 bases, and 13 bases stayed unmatched. The CDR3 sequence: CASSPQHPTGLETQYF. The CDR3, as DNA: TGTGCCAGCAGTCCACAACACCCGACAGGGCTAGAGACCCAGTACTTC.

This rearrangement joins TRBV19 to TRBJ1-5; D perhaps matches TRBD1 (5 bases). There are 15 residues in the CDR3. V lost 1 base, J lost 1 base, and 8 bases lay in between. Germline assignment: CDR1 LNHDA and CDR2 SQIVND (reference sequence). CDR3 DNA sequence: TGTGCCAGTAGTATAGTGGGGGGAAGCAATCAGCCCCAGCATTTT. It encodes CASSIVGGSNQPQHF.

The rearrangement joins TRBV28 to TRBJ1-1, with D maybe TRBD1 (5 bases). The CDR3 consists of 16 residues. The V gene lost 5 bases and the J gene lost 0 bases, with 16 bases spanning the gap. Germline lookup yields CDR1 MDHEN and CDR2 SYDVKM. CDR3 amino acids: CASSPLAGRMNTEAFF. Written as DNA, the CDR3 is TGTGCCAGCAGTCCCCTGGCAGGGCGCATGAACACTGAAGCTTTCTTT. The full variable domain, in which reference TRBV28 and TRBJ1-1 provide the parts outside the CDR3, is DVKVTQSSRYLVKRTGEKVFLECVQDMDHENMFWYRQDPGLGLRLIYFSYDVKMKEKGDIPEGYSVSREKKERFSLILESASTNQTSMYLCASSPLAGRMNTEAFFGQGTRLTVV.